Shown below are 13 T cell receptor beta chains from a single sample sequenced in a study of T cells in Graves' hyperthyroidism and ophthalmopathy. TCR beta CDR3 regions were amplified from RNA. The HTBI set primed first-round TCR CDR3 RT-PCR. TCRdb reprocessed the multiplex PCR reads with MiXCR, giving one entry per CDR3 protein. The table lists fewer than 700,000 distinct CDR3 sequences, 16% of them singletons. The sample was blood. Every receptor here comes from a woman in her twenties or thirties with Graves' hyperthyroidism.

V usage is TRBV5-5 and J usage is TRBJ2-3; maybe TRBD1 (6 bases). The germline CDR1 and CDR2 sequences are SGHKS and YYEKEE (reference sequence). The CDR3 extends over 16 amino acids. With 0 bases removed from V and 2 bases from J, the gap between germline ends came to 13 bases. Written as DNA, the CDR3 is TGTGCCAGCAGCTTGGGGACAGAGGATACCACAGATACGCAGTATTTT. Translated: CASSLGTEDTTDTQYF.

This clonotype was seen more than once but under ten times. The chain combines TRBV5-1 with TRBJ2-2; D not resolved. Germline V CDR1 and CDR2: SGHRS, YFSETQ. This CDR3 comprises 13 residues. Trimming left V 7 bases short and J 5 bases short, with 12 bases between. CDR3 sequence reads: CASQASATGELFF. CDR3 nucleotide sequence: TGCGCCAGCCAGGCCTCAGCGACCGGGGAGCTGTTTTTT.

This clonotype was counted ten times or more. J is TRBJ1-2 and V is TRBV28; the D is unclear. The V gene lost 1 base and the J gene lost 7 bases, with 10 bases spanning the gap. The CDR3 runs 13 residues. CDR1 and CDR2 from the germline V gene are MDHEN and SYDVKM. CDR3 region: CASSLFGTTGYTF. In nucleotides, the CDR3 is TGTGCCAGCAGTTTATTCGGAACAACTGGCTACACCTTC.

The sample holds many counts of this clonotype. CDR3 in amino acids: CASSLGGGAPYEQYF. The CDR3 DNA follows: TGTGCCAGCAGCTTAGGGGGGGGGGCCCCCTACGAGCAGTACTTC. This chain links TRBV7-3 with TRBJ2-7, with D possibly being TRBD2 (7 bases). The CDR3 runs to 15 residues. Germline CDR1 SGHTA, CDR2 FQGTGA. The ends were cut back, 2 bases at V and 2 bases at J, with 13 bases in the middle. Drawing the rest from reference TRBV7-3 and TRBJ2-7, the complete variable domain is GAGVSQTPSNKVTEKGKYVELRCDPISGHTALYWYRQSLGQGPEFLIYFQGTGAADDSGLPNDRFFAVRPEGSVSTLKIQRTERGDSAVYLCASSLGGGAPYEQYFGPGTRLTVT.

This clonotype was counted between two and nine times. The chain carries TRBV4-2 and TRBJ2-3, with TRBD2 matching over 13 bases. Unmatched junction bases numbered 7, after V lost 4 bases and J lost 0 bases. The CDR3 consists of 18 residues. The germline V gene has CDR1 LGHNA and CDR2 YNFKEQ. CDR3 DNA sequence: TGTGCCAGCAGCCCCCGGACTAGCGGGAGTCCTAGCACAGATACGCAGTATTTT. Translation gives CASSPRTSGSPSTDTQYF.

This clonotype appeared many times. The chain has TRBV5-6 and TRBJ2-5, with 15 bases fitting TRBD2. The ends lost 4 bases at V and 2 bases at J; junction bases unmatched: 9. Germline V gene lookup returns CDR1 SGHDT and CDR2 YYEEEE. The CDR3 covers 18 residues. The CDR3 DNA reads as TGTGCCAGCAGCCCTGGACTAGCGGGAGGGCCGCGACAAGAGACCCAGTACTTC. Residues: CASSPGLAGGPRQETQYF.

Many counts were recorded for this clonotype. CDR3 protein: CASRLAGGDTQYF. CDR3 DNA sequence: TGTGCCAGCAGACTAGCGGGAGGAGATACGCAGTATTTT. The gene calls are TRBV28 and TRBJ2-3; 12 nucleotides agree with TRBD2. Germline CDR1 is MDHEN and CDR2 is SYDVKM. V gave up 6 bases and J gave up 5 bases; unmatched junction bases: 0. The CDR3 runs 13 residues.

The sample holds many counts of this clonotype. This chain uses TRBV7-9 with TRBJ2-3, with D possibly being TRBD2 (5 bases). Germline CDR1 is SEHNR and CDR2 is FQNEAQ (reference sequence). There are 16 residues in the CDR3. With 3 bases removed from V and 1 base from J, the gap between germline ends came to 14 bases. The chain's CDR3 is CASSFWERAGTDTQYF. Written as DNA, the CDR3 is TGTGCCAGCAGCTTTTGGGAGAGAGCGGGCACAGATACGCAGTATTTT.

Turning to this clonotype: One base away lies a much larger clone, so this may be a sequencing read error. V is TRBV28 and J is TRBJ2-5, with D possibly called TRBD1 or TRBD2 (7 bases each). There are 13 residues in the CDR3. CDR1 and CDR2 from the germline V gene are MDHEN and SYDVKM. Trimming stripped 8 bases from V and 7 bases from J, with 17 bases between. The CDR3 is CASCNRGGGTQYF. In DNA form, the CDR3 reads TGTGCCAGCTGTAACAGGGGCGGGGGGACCCAGTACTTC.

This clonotype was detected many times. The CDR3 DNA follows: TGTGCCAGCAGTTTAGCGGTCACCGGGGAGCTGTTTTTT. It is translated as CASSLAVTGELFF. The rearrangement uses TRBV12-3 or TRBV12-4 and TRBJ2-2, with D hard to call. With 0 bases removed from V and 4 bases from J, the gap between germline ends came to 3 bases. The CDR3 loop spans 13 amino acids.

The V call is TRBV5-4, the J call TRBJ2-2; 8 bases align to TRBD2. V gave up 2 bases and J gave up 4 bases; unmatched junction bases: 7. The CDR3 is 16 residues long. Germline V gives CDR1 SGHNT, CDR2 YYREEE (reference sequence). The CDR3 coding sequence is TGTGCCAGCAGCTTCCCCGGGGGGGAAAGCACCGGGGAGCTGTTTTTT. It is translated as CASSFPGGESTGELFF.

This clonotype turned up a few times. V usage is TRBV7-9 and J usage is TRBJ2-7, with D maybe TRBD2 (5 bases). CDR1 and CDR2 (germline): SEHNR, FQNEAQ (reference sequence). The CDR3 totals 16 residues. V lost 5 bases and J 3 bases, leaving 20 bases between the germline ends. In nucleotides, the CDR3 is TGTGCCAGCAGCCTCCCCGGCGGCGGGTTAATCTACGAGCAGTACTTC. Its translation: CASSLPGGGLIYEQYF.

This clonotype has just a few counts. The chain has TRBV29-1 and TRBJ2-3, with TRBD1 matching 10 bases. The CDR3 has 14 amino acids. CDR1 is SQVTM, CDR2 ANQGSEA, per germline. Trimming at V came to 6 bases and at J to 3 bases, leaving 6 bases not matched to a gene. In DNA form, the CDR3 reads TGCAGCGTCCTGGGACAGGGGACAACAGATACGCAGTATTTT. Protein: CSVLGQGTTDTQYF.